One and the same sample provided the 24 T cell receptor beta chains below, sequenced in a study of beta chain features in type 1 diabetes. The investigators reverse transcribed all of the isolated RNA, so they sequenced expressed TCRB transcripts. Assay used: immunoSEQ multiplex PCR; TCRdb lists only in-frame clones, some missing. Seen here are some 660,000 clones, around 15% observed once, and the top ten hold less than 0.04%. These receptors have no identified antigens. Study-wide results and caveats: Shortening that was moderate but significant affected the TCRB CDR3s of Type 1 diabetes patients in all four CD4+ subsets.

The sequenced sample consisted of naive CD4+ T cells from blood. The origin of the receptors is a man between 18 and 35 years old with type 1 diabetes.

The V and J genes are TRBV6-1 and TRBJ2-7; 8 bases are shared with TRBD2. V gave up 7 bases and J gave up 3 bases; unmatched junction bases: 8. CDR3 size: 14 residues. CDR1 MNHNS and CDR2 SASEGT come from the germline V gene. CDR3 bases: TGTGCCAGCATAACGGGAGGGTCTCTCTACGAGCAGTACTTC. Protein product: CASITGGSLYEQYF.

This sequence joins TRBV5-1 and TRBJ2-7; the match to TRBD1 covers 10 bases. The J segment lost 5 bases and the V segment lost 3 bases, leaving 8 bases of the junction unmatched. The CDR3 has 15 amino acids. Germline V gene lookup returns CDR1 SGHRS and CDR2 YFSETQ. The CDR3 region has the DNA TGCGCCAGCAGCTACCCGGGACAGGGGAGGAACGAGCAGTACTTC. It yields the protein CASSYPGQGRNEQYF.

This clone was picked up a small number of times. This chain joins TRBV29-1 and TRBJ2-3, with D possibly being TRBD1 (5 bases). Deletions cut 7 bases from V and 3 bases from J, with 14 bases between. Germline CDR1 SQVTM, CDR2 ANQGSEA. This CDR3 comprises 13 residues. CDR3: CSAKGAGTDTQYF. The CDR3 nucleotides read TGCAGCGCCAAAGGGGCAGGAACAGATACGCAGTATTTT.

This clone was found a few times. The rearrangement uses TRBV7-9 and TRBJ1-1; D might be TRBD1 (5 bases). CDR1 SEHNR and CDR2 FQNEAQ come from the germline V gene (reference sequence). The CDR3 is 13 amino acids. Trimming removed 5 bases at V and 4 bases at J, with 11 bases between. The chain's CDR3 is CASSAQGSTEAFF. For the CDR3, the DNA is TGTGCCAGCAGCGCTCAGGGAAGCACTGAAGCTTTCTTT. Combining the CDR3 with reference TRBV7-9 and TRBJ1-1 gives the whole variable domain DTGVSQNPRHKITKRGQNVTFRCDPISEHNRLYWYRQTLGQGPEFLTYFQNEAQLEKSRLLSDRFSAERPKGSFSTLEIQRTEQGDSAMYLCASSAQGSTEAFFGQGTRLTVV.

This chain joins TRBV25-1 and TRBJ2-7, with D unresolved. V lost 6 bases and J lost 0, with 9 bases in between. The germline gives CDR1 MGHDK, CDR2 SYGVNS. This CDR3 region has 13 residues. The DNA of the CDR3 is TGTGCCAGCAGGGATAGGGACTCCTACGAGCAGTACTTC. The encoded protein is CASRDRDSYEQYF.

About this clone itself: A clone one base away is much larger, so this may be a read error. Other nucleotide sequences from this sample produce the same CDR3. The CDR3 spells CASSPQETQYF. The CDR3 DNA follows: TGTGCCAGCAGCCCACAAGAGACCCAGTACTTC. The chain is built from TRBV7-6 and TRBJ2-5; D unresolved. This CDR3 spans 11 amino acids. V lost 5 bases and J 2 bases, leaving 3 bases between the germline ends. CDR1 and CDR2 from the germline V gene are SGHVS and FNYEAQ.

CDR3 nucleotides: TGTGCCAGCAGTTTAATAGGGACAGGGGTTTTCTTC. Translated, it gives CASSLIGTGVFF. The V call is TRBV28, the J call TRBJ2-1; TRBD1 agrees at 10 bases. In germline, CDR1 is MDHEN, CDR2 SYDVKM. With 2 bases clipped from V and 16 bases from J, the junction kept 5 bases outside the gene matches. The CDR3 is 12 amino acids.

The rearrangement joins TRBV18 to TRBJ1-1; D is unresolved. The germline CDR1 and CDR2 sequences are KGHSH and LQKENI. Trimming pared 0 bases from V and 6 bases from J, leaving 8 bases between. CDR3 size: 13 residues. The CDR3 loop reads CASSPPQLAEAFF. The CDR3 DNA follows: TGTGCCAGCTCACCACCGCAGTTGGCTGAAGCTTTCTTT.

J is TRBJ2-7 and V is TRBV6-6, with D unclear. The V gene lost 10 bases and the J gene lost 5 bases, with 18 bases spanning the gap. Germline CDR1 and CDR2: MNHNY and SVGAGI (reference sequence). This CDR3 is 13 amino acids long. The CDR3 sequence: CAILAARKDEQYF. In DNA, the CDR3 is TGTGCCATTCTCGCTGCCAGGAAGGACGAGCAGTACTTC.

V usage is TRBV4-2 and J usage is TRBJ1-4; tentatively, D is TRBD1 (6 bases). Germline V gene sequence: CDR1 LGHNA, CDR2 YNFKEQ. This CDR3 region has 12 residues. Trimming removed 8 bases from V and 7 bases from J, with 11 bases in between. The CDR3 is CASGGAGEKLFF. The CDR3 DNA reads TGTGCCAGCGGGGGGGCAGGTGAAAAACTGTTTTTT.

Here the CDR3 reads CASSGSRDRREKLFF. CDR3 nucleotide sequence: TGTGCCAGCAGCGGCTCCAGGGATAGGAGAGAAAAACTGTTTTTT. V is TRBV13 and J is TRBJ1-4, with a tentative D call TRBD1 (5 bases). CDR1 is PRHDT, CDR2 FYEKMQ, per germline (reference sequence). This CDR3 has 15 amino acids. The V gene lost 5 bases and the J gene lost 8 bases, with 18 bases spanning the gap.

This clone turned up a few times. The chain uses TRBV7-2 and TRBJ1-2, with 7 bases lining up with TRBD1. Per germline, CDR1 SGHTA and CDR2 FQGNSA. The CDR3 loop spans 16 amino acids. V shed 5 bases and J 8 bases; nucleotides not matched to a gene: 17. CDR3 sequence (DNA): TGTGCCAGCAGCCCCGGCCCAGCAGACAGGGCGGGCGGCTACACCTTC. Encoded protein: CASSPGPADRAGGYTF.

The V gene is TRBV29-1, the J gene TRBJ2-3; 7 nucleotides match TRBD2. V shed 6 bases and J 5 bases; nucleotides not matched to a gene: 11. CDR1 is SQVTM, CDR2 ANQGSEA, per germline. The CDR3 is made up of 14 amino acids. The CDR3 DNA reads TGCAGCGTCCTTCTGGGACCGGGGGGAGATACGCAGTATTTT. Amino acid sequence: CSVLLGPGGDTQYF.

This clone appeared a few times. The rearrangement uses TRBV19 and TRBJ2-1, with 7 positions matching TRBD2. Trimming cost V 3 bases and J 7 bases; bases outside gene matches: 6. Germline loops: CDR1 LNHDA, CDR2 SQIVND (reference sequence). CDR3 length: 14 amino acids. In DNA, the CDR3 is TGTGCCAGTAGTATCGTGGGAGCGGGAAATGAGCAGTTCTTC. As protein: CASSIVGAGNEQFF.

CDR3 region: CASSQVGDGGLPGYEQYF. In nucleotides, the CDR3 is TGCGCCAGCAGCCAAGTCGGCGACGGAGGGCTGCCGGGCTACGAGCAGTACTTC. The chain combines TRBV4-1 with TRBJ2-7; D is perhaps TRBD2 (6 bases). Looked up from germline, CDR1 is MGHRA and CDR2 is YSYEKL. The CDR3 loop spans 18 amino acids. Trimming took 1 base from V and 3 from J, leaving 22 bases between them.

Only a few counts were recorded for this clone. This chain connects TRBV27 to TRBJ2-7; D uncertain. Trimming removed 8 bases at V and 0 bases at J, with 11 bases between. This CDR3 has 13 amino acids. Germline CDR1 MNHEY, CDR2 SMNVEV (reference sequence). CDR3 sequence: CASQDVYSYEQYF. The CDR3 DNA reads TGTGCCAGCCAGGACGTATACTCCTACGAGCAGTACTTC.

This CDR3 reads CASSVEDISSPLHF. The DNA for the CDR3 is TGTGCCAGCAGCGTAGAGGACATATCATCACCCCTCCACTTT. This sequence joins TRBV9 and TRBJ1-6; D might be TRBD1 (5 bases). The CDR3 is 14 residues long. Trimming stripped 0 bases from V and 10 bases from J, with 11 bases between. Germline V gives CDR1 SGDLS, CDR2 YYNGEE.

This chain connects TRBV6-5 to TRBJ1-1; no clear D gene. The CDR3 runs 13 residues. Trimming cost V 6 bases and J 1 base, with 9 bases left between them. CDR1 is MNHEY, CDR2 SVGAGI, per germline. Here the CDR3 reads CASRYDWNTEAFF. CDR3 in DNA: TGTGCCAGCAGATATGACTGGAACACTGAAGCTTTCTTT.

This chain connects TRBV30 to TRBJ1-1; 10 nucleotides line up with TRBD1. The V gene's germline CDR1 is GTSNPN and CDR2 SVGIG (reference sequence). The CDR3 contains 13 residues. V was clipped by 6 bases and J by 4 bases; unmatched bases: 5. CDR3 amino acids: CACGTGVSTEAFF. The CDR3, as DNA: TGTGCCTGCGGGACAGGGGTTAGCACTGAAGCTTTCTTT.

The chain joins TRBV18 to TRBJ2-1; TRBD1 aligns across 7 bases. Trimming removed 1 base from V and 7 bases from J; junction bases left unmatched: 7. Looked up from germline, CDR1 is KGHSH and CDR2 is LQKENI. CDR3 length: 15 amino acids. CDR3: CASSPRGQGENEQFF. The CDR3 DNA follows: TGTGCCAGCTCACCACGGGGTCAGGGGGAGAATGAGCAGTTCTTC.

This clone appeared a few times. The chain joins TRBV4-3 to TRBJ1-2; D gene uncertain. The CDR3 length is 16 residues. Germline-derived CDR1 and CDR2 are LGHNA and YSLEER. The V and J ends lost 1 base and 0 bases respectively, with 12 bases between them. Here the CDR3 reads CASSQAVFPANYGYTF. The CDR3 DNA sequence: TGCGCCAGCAGCCAAGCTGTCTTTCCAGCTAACTATGGCTACACCTTC.

The chain uses TRBV7-2 and TRBJ2-5, with 14 bases matching TRBD2. The ends lost 5 bases at V and 7 bases at J; junction bases unmatched: 3. The CDR3 is 14 residues long. The germline CDR1 and CDR2 sequences are SGHTA and FQGNSA. CDR3 bases: TGTGCCAGCAGCACCGGACTAGCGGGGGGGACCCAGTACTTC. Its translation: CASSTGLAGGTQYF. Combining the CDR3 with reference TRBV7-2 and TRBJ2-5 gives the whole variable domain GAGVSQSPSNKVTEKGKDVELRCDPISGHTALYWYRQSLGQGLEFLIYFQGNSAPDKSGLPSDRFSAERTGGSVSTLTIQRTQQEDSAVYLCASSTGLAGGTQYFGPGTRLLVL.

This clone has only a few counts. The rearrangement joins TRBV28 to TRBJ1-2; no clear D. Germline lookup yields CDR1 MDHEN and CDR2 SYDVKM. The CDR3 consists of 15 residues. Trimming shortened V by 5 bases and J by 0 bases, and 13 bases separated the two germline ends. CDR3 DNA sequence: TGTGCCAGCAGTCTCCGAGATGGTGCTAACTATGGCTACACCTTC. Its protein is CASSLRDGANYGYTF.

The chain is built from TRBV30 and TRBJ2-2; D remains unclear. There are 12 residues in the CDR3. Germline V gene lookup returns CDR1 GTSNPN and CDR2 SVGIG (reference sequence). The V and J ends lost 4 bases and 5 bases respectively, with 8 bases between them. The CDR3 loop reads CAWIRITGELFF. The CDR3 DNA reads TGTGCCTGGATCCGCATTACCGGGGAGCTGTTTTTT.